This TCR beta chain was identified in a study of T-cell memory formation after mild COVID-19 (dated by TCRdb to about 2021). Study-level background: TCR sequence clusters from the two donors were found to be largely donor specific. In a couple of donors, T-cell clones that expanded and contracted after mild COVID-19 were tracked by sequencing TCRalpha and TCRbeta repertoires over time. The cohort was made up of two young adult volunteers, one female and one male, who were previously healthy. What the work shows at the level of the full study, not this receptor alone: Some responding clones were detected in pre-infection memory, which suggested that pre-existing cross-reactive memory T cells had joined the SARS-CoV-2 response. Clones that contracted from day 15 to 85 showed balanced CD4/CD8 phenotypes, whereas a second wave of clones that expanded from day 15 to 37 leaned towards CD4+. Contracting CD4+ clones were found mainly in CM and EM memory subsets, while CD8+ clones were enriched in EMRA. Only a couple of mild cases were covered in the study, and larger cohorts including severe cases with pre-infection samples were considered necessary. SARS-CoV-2 specificity of the second-wave clones peaking on day 37 was not confirmed.

Sequencing was performed on an Illumina NovaSeq 6000. Using 5'RACE with constant-segment primers, TCRalpha and TCRbeta cDNA libraries were constructed, with sample barcodes and unique molecular identifiers added in the process. RNA was extracted from every sample with Trizol reagent. The libraries were amplified in two PCR steps, and the second step added a second sample barcode and Illumina TruSeq adapters. Libraries were sequenced on an Illumina NovaSeq with 2 x 150 bp paired-end reads. The published analysis was carried out like this. Reads were demultiplexed and collapsed into UMI-guided consensus sequences with migec v1.2.7. Using mixcr v2.1.11, UMI consensuses were aligned to TRA and TRB V and J templates and then assembled into clonotypes. A clonotype was counted as expanded or contracted only if both edgeR and NoisET called the change significant, with noise models trained on biological replicates. For edgeR calls, the cutoffs were a false discovery rate-adjusted p below 0.01 and a log2 fold-change threshold of 1. As an exploratory analysis of dynamics, max-normalized trajectories of the 1000 most abundant clonotypes were examined by PCA with hierarchical clustering. Separately sequenced CD4+ and CD8+ repertoires were used to assign the CD4 or CD8 phenotype of responding clones. TCRdb took the public reads, trimmed them with fastp at Q25, ran MiXCR for clone calling and kept in-frame beta chains. Rows with a matching CDR3 protein are joined into one entry that keeps the most common DNA and genes. TCRdb's processing, not the authors', yielded these V and J calls. A total of hundreds of thousands of distinct CDR3 sequences appear in this sample, about 20% of them only once. Of the sample, roughly 8.1% falls within the top ten clones.

This clonotype was counted between two and nine times. Which antigen it targets is not known. Base qualities are not provided; no much larger clone lies one nucleotide away. Ficoll-Paque density gradient centrifugation was used to isolate PBMCs. V drops 8 bases and J drops 7 bases, leaving 15 bases in between. The CDR3 numbers 13 residues from cysteine through phenylalanine. The entry retains the CDR3 DNA only, 39 bases that are in frame from base 1. Material for sequencing was PBMCs or a T cell subset sorted from them (not recorded which). The chain is assembled from TRBV12-3 or TRBV12-4 and TRBJ2-1, with no confidently assigned D gene. This sequence was found in an adult woman who had mild COVID-19 (a few samples of this study predate the infection). The sample titles of this study are shuffled in the database, so cell type and time point are left out; the donor was told from shared clones. The CDR3 sequence is CASSVSLGNEQFF. The DNA sequence reads TGTGCCAGCTCGGTAAGCCTTGGGAATGAGCAGTTCTTC.